This TCR beta chain was sequenced during a study of CD8 T cells in Susac syndrome. The V gene's germline CDR1 is SQVTM and CDR2 ANQGSEA. V lost 3 bases, J lost 6 bases, and 4 bases stayed unmatched. The CDR3 length is 13 residues. With random hexamers, 0.5 to 1 ug RNA was reverse transcribed. TCRdb passed the immunoSEQ multiplex PCR reads through MiXCR, listing each CDR3 protein once. This table holds some 170,000 distinct CDR3 sequences, around 94% found once. It was negative isolation that provided the CD8+ and CD4+ T cells, whereas TEMRA cells were enriched by FACS. The sequence came from a human donor with Susac syndrome. The rearrangement links TRBV29-1 to TRBJ1-1, with 10 positions matching TRBD1. The sample was CD4+ T cells from PBMCs. This chain's CDR3 is CSVETGGFSEAFF. CDR3 DNA: TGCAGCGTTGAGACAGGGGGCTTCTCTGAAGCTTTCTTT.